The 11 T cell receptor beta chains given below trace back to one sample, sequenced in a study of control samples from healthy donors and cancer patients (dated by TCRdb to about 2020). The library was made by the immunoSEQ multiplex PCR assay. The table was pulled from immuneACCESS by TCRdb, which kept in-frame rearrangements only. Such tables lose some clones; where checked, under half of the loss comes from unresolved V genes, and the rest has no known cause. The sample table contains approximately 160,000 clones; only one count was recorded for about 90% of them. Clones ranked in the top ten supply 2% to 2.5% of the sample. Sequenced material: blood. The receptor set was obtained from a middle-aged woman in good health.

This chain connects TRBV27 to TRBJ2-3; no definite D call. CDR1 is MNHEY and CDR2 is SMNVEV in the germline V gene (reference sequence). V was clipped by 0 bases and J by 0 bases, with 10 bases between them. The CDR3 runs to 16 residues. The CDR3 loop reads CASSLSKGRSTDTQYF. CDR3 nucleotides: TGTGCCAGCAGTTTATCGAAGGGAAGAAGCACAGATACGCAGTATTTT.

The CDR3 DNA reads as TGCAGTGCTGCCCTGGGCACTGAAGCTTTCTTT. This codes for CSAALGTEAFF. The rearrangement joins TRBV20-1 to TRBJ1-1; D is unresolved. Germline lookup yields CDR1 DFQATT and CDR2 SNEGSKA (reference sequence). The CDR3 has 11 residues. With 5 bases removed from V and 4 bases from J, the gap between germline ends came to 8 bases.

This sequence joins TRBV10-3 and TRBJ2-1, with TRBD1 matching 7 bases. The CDR3 is 15 amino acids. The germline gives CDR1 ENHRY, CDR2 SYGVKD. The junction had 6 bases not matched to a gene; V was cut back by 0 bases and J by 7 bases. CDR3: CAISESGRQGNEQFF. The CDR3, as DNA: TGTGCCATCAGTGAGTCGGGGAGACAGGGTAATGAGCAGTTCTTC.

This chain uses TRBV6-5 with TRBJ2-7, with D perhaps matching TRBD1 or TRBD2 (6 bases each). V lost 2 bases and J 1 base, leaving 12 bases between the germline ends. The CDR3 totals 15 residues. CDR1 MNHEY and CDR2 SVGAGI come from the germline V gene. CDR3 sequence reads: CASSYLRGGSYEQYF. CDR3 nucleotide sequence: TGTGCCAGCAGTTACCTGAGAGGGGGGTCCTACGAGCAGTACTTC.

This clone was counted a single time. The V gene is TRBV6-6, the J gene TRBJ2-1; D remains unclear. V dropped 0 bases and J dropped 6 bases, with 12 bases sitting between them. The CDR3 runs 15 residues. Germline CDR1 MNHNY, CDR2 SVGAGI (reference sequence). For the CDR3, the DNA is TGTGCCAGCAGTTACTCGATGGAAGAACCCAATGAGCAGTTCTTC. It specifies CASSYSMEEPNEQFF.

This sequence joins TRBV27 and TRBJ2-5, with 7 bases matching TRBD1. The germline CDR1 and CDR2 sequences are MNHEY and SMNVEV (reference sequence). This CDR3 contains 15 residues. The trim removed 5 bases at V and 5 bases at J, leaving 11 bases unmatched. CDR3 protein: CASSLLPGGRETQYF. CDR3 in DNA: TGTGCCAGCAGTCTACTGCCAGGGGGACGGGAGACCCAGTACTTC.

The chain couples TRBV27 to TRBJ1-5, with TRBD1 matching over 7 bases. CDR1 MNHEY and CDR2 SMNVEV come from the germline V gene (reference sequence). This CDR3 region has 16 residues. V lost 7 bases, J lost 0 bases, and 9 bases stayed unmatched. CDR3 loop: CASTPLQGNSNQPQHF. CDR3 nucleotides: TGTGCCAGCACCCCACTACAGGGGAATAGCAATCAGCCCCAGCATTTT.

The DNA of the CDR3 is TGTGCCAGCAGTGCGGGACAGTCCTACGAGCAGTACTTC. Amino acids: CASSAGQSYEQYF. V usage is TRBV6-6 and J usage is TRBJ2-7, with D tentatively TRBD1 (7 bases). CDR1 MNHNY and CDR2 SVGAGI come from the germline V gene (reference sequence). Deletions cut 5 bases from V and 1 base from J, with 9 bases between. This CDR3 has 13 residues.

The rearrangement joins TRBV5-1 to TRBJ2-3; 7 nucleotides agree with TRBD1. Germline lookup yields CDR1 SGHRS and CDR2 YFSETQ. Trimming removed 3 bases from V and 10 bases from J; junction bases left unmatched: 8. The CDR3 loop spans 13 amino acids. The CDR3 bases are TGCGCCAGCAGCTCAGGGGGAACTGATCCGCAGTATTTT. It specifies CASSSGGTDPQYF. Supplemented by reference TRBV5-1 and TRBJ2-3, the full variable domain reads KAGVTQTPRYLIKTRGQQVTLSCSPISGHRSVSWYQQTPGQGLQFLFEYFSETQRNKGNFPGRFSGRQFSNSRSEMNVSTLELGDSALYLCASSSGGTDPQYFGPGTRLTVL.

The chain recombines TRBV25-1 with TRBJ1-2; weak D call: TRBD1 (5 bases). This CDR3 is built from 16 residues. The V gene lost 3 bases and the J gene lost 4 bases, with 18 bases spanning the gap. The germline gives CDR1 MGHDK, CDR2 SYGVNS. CDR3 residues: CASSDPNRDPGYGYTF. DNA for the CDR3: TGTGCCAGCAGTGACCCCAACCGGGACCCCGGCTATGGCTACACCTTC.

The V gene is TRBV7-8, the J gene TRBJ2-7, with TRBD2 as a possible D gene (5 bases). The CDR3 sequence is 15 residues long. Germline lookup yields CDR1 SGHVS and CDR2 FQNEAQ. The germline V and J ends were trimmed by 2 bases and 3 bases, with 14 bases remaining between them. Here the CDR3 DNA reads TGTGCCAGCAGCTTACCACGGTCGGGGAACTACGAGCAGTACTTC. Protein: CASSLPRSGNYEQYF.